This T cell receptor beta chain was documented in a study of beta chain features in type 1 diabetes. Broader study findings: There was a moderate but significant shortening of TCRB CDR3s in all four CD4+ subsets of Type 1 diabetes patients. More deletions and fewer insertions at VDJ junctions were found in patients with type 1 diabetes. Healthy donors had naive, central memory and Treg TCRB repertoires that appeared less similar than those seen among patients.

One heparinised blood draw, averaging roughly 120 mL, came from each donor. Purity (above 95%) was reached by all sorted populations. Reverse transcription of all isolated RNA meant that expressed TCRB transcripts were sequenced. The data were produced by immunoSEQ multiplex PCR, yet TCRdb's version contains in-frame clones alone and is incomplete. The data contain roughly 50,000 clones, approximately 40% of them seen just once; the ten biggest clones take up around 0.13%. J was trimmed by 9 bases and V by 5 bases; bases with no gene match: 7. Germline V lookup: CDR1 MNHEY, CDR2 SMNVEV (reference sequence). The CDR3 has 12 residues. As concerns this clone: What it binds is unknown.

The chain recombines TRBV27 with TRBJ2-7; TRBD1 matches 7 bases. Sequencing input: stem cell memory CD4+ T cells from blood. The TCR was taken from a man aged 25-45 years with type 1 diabetes. The CDR3 sequence is CASSPYRGRQYF. DNA for the CDR3: TGTGCCAGCAGTCCCTACAGGGGAAGGCAGTACTTC.